Presented here are 6 T cell receptor beta chains from one specimen sequenced in a study of T cells in tuberculosis. Noted time point: new active TB diagnosis, blood taken before or within 7 days of starting treatment. Assay used: immunoSEQ multiplex PCR; TCRdb lists only in-frame clones, some missing. Of about 35,000 clones in the sample, over 85% were seen once. Sequenced here: PBMCs, sampled at tuberculosis diagnosis. The receptors originated from an adult with tuberculosis.

The J gene is TRBJ2-1, the V gene TRBV11-2; possible D gene TRBD1, 5 bases. CDR1 is SGHAT, CDR2 FQNNGV, per germline. CDR3 length: 13 amino acids. The V end lost 6 bases, the J end lost 5 bases, and 11 bases lay between the germline ends. As DNA, the CDR3 is TGTGCCAGCAGTTTACAGGAAAACAATGAGCAGTTCTTC. Encoded protein: CASSLQENNEQFF.

The rearrangement uses TRBV2 and TRBJ2-6, with D possibly being TRBD1 (6 bases). The CDR3 runs to 19 residues. Germline values: CDR1 SNHLY, CDR2 FYNNEI. The V end lost 5 bases, the J end lost 1 base, and 21 bases lay between the germline ends. The CDR3 reads CASSLTTDSIQSGANVLTF. In nucleotides, the CDR3 is TGTGCCAGCAGTCTAACTACGGACAGTATTCAATCTGGGGCCAACGTCCTGACTTTC.

The CDR3 bases are TGCAGCGTCGGACAGTCCCCCCAAGAGACCCAGTACTTC. Translated, it gives CSVGQSPQETQYF. The chain links TRBV29-1 to TRBJ2-5, with a weak D call TRBD1 (6 bases). V lost 6 bases and J lost 1, with 12 bases in between. The length of the CDR3 is 13 residues. Germline V lookup: CDR1 SQVTM, CDR2 ANQGSEA.

CDR3 bases: TGTGCCAGCAGCCTGGCGGCAGCATATCAGCCCCAGCATTTT. It encodes CASSLAAAYQPQHF. This sequence joins TRBV28 and TRBJ1-5, with no clear D. Trimming pared 6 bases from V and 5 bases from J, leaving 14 bases between. Looked up from germline, CDR1 is MDHEN and CDR2 is SYDVKM. The CDR3 consists of 14 residues.

The chain employs TRBV15 and TRBJ1-2; perhaps TRBD1 as D (5 bases). V lost 5 bases and J lost 3, with 7 bases in between. From germline, CDR1 is LNHNV and CDR2 YYDKDF (reference sequence). The CDR3 runs 12 residues. CDR3 amino acids: CATSRRDYGYTF. The DNA of the CDR3 is TGTGCCACCAGCCGCAGGGACTATGGCTACACCTTC.

The chain has TRBV30 and TRBJ2-7, with a possible D match to TRBD1 (6 bases). The CDR3 is 16 amino acids. V was cut by 1 base and J by 2 bases, with 18 bases left in between. Germline-derived CDR1 and CDR2 are GTSNPN and SVGIG (reference sequence). The CDR3 nucleotides are TGTGCCTGGAGTGCAGGGGTCAAGATGTTAGCCTACGAGCAGTACTTC. Amino acid sequence: CAWSAGVKMLAYEQYF.